The present T cell receptor (beta chain) was sequenced within a study of cytomegalovirus exposure and HLA in healthy donors. Use of 60 Vbeta and 13 Jbeta primers characterized the PCR. Assay: immunoSEQ multiplex PCR; the TCRdb copy retains only in-frame clones and omits some. The table has some 200,000 clones, over 65% seen once. Regarding the study as a whole: In a later analysis, most CMV-associated TCR beta chains appeared HLA-restricted.

Germline CDR1 SNHLY, CDR2 FYNNEI. Losses at the gene ends were 6 bases for V and 6 bases for J; bases not matched to a gene: 4. The CDR3 totals 13 residues. Concerning this clone: No antigen is known for it.

The rearrangement uses TRBV2 and TRBJ1-2, with 10 bases lining up with TRBD1. The TCR sequence derives from a woman between 45 and 65 years old in good health and CMV-seropositive. The sample consisted of PBMCs. CDR3: CASRTGTGDGYTF. CDR3 DNA sequence: TGTGCCAGCAGGACCGGGACAGGGGATGGCTACACCTTC.